This TCR beta chain is from a study of technical replicates of blood from a few donors. V was clipped by 8 bases and J by 3 bases, with 8 bases between them. CDR3 size: 12 residues. Germline-derived CDR1 and CDR2 are SNHLY and FYNNEI. Generated by immunoSEQ multiplex PCR, the TCRdb table keeps only in-frame clones and is missing some. Of about 73,000 clones in the sample, 90% were seen once. Sequenced: PBMCs. The rearrangement links TRBV2 to TRBJ1-5; maybe TRBD1 (5 bases). This clonotype was obtained from a human donor in good health. Some clones in this sample may be carry-over from other donors' samples. The CDR3 DNA sequence: TGTGCCAGCGGGGGGGACAATCAGCCCCAGCATTTT. Amino acids: CASGGDNQPQHF.